These 29 T cell receptor beta chains originate from one sample sequenced in a study of OX40 agonist ivuxolimab in advanced cancers. Assay used: immunoSEQ multiplex PCR; TCRdb lists only in-frame clones, some missing. The table records some 52,000 clones, less than 90% of them present only once. Sample: CD4+ or CD8+ T cells sorted from blood, taken in a trial of the OX40 agonist ivuxolimab. The receptor source for this set is an adult with an advanced solid tumor such as melanoma, head and neck, liver or kidney cancer.

The rearrangement joins TRBV9 to TRBJ2-3, with D perhaps assigned TRBD1 or TRBD2 (6 bases each). CDR1 is SGDLS and CDR2 is YYNGEE in the germline V gene. The CDR3 extends over 14 amino acids. V lost 6 bases to trimming and J lost 4 bases, with 15 bases between them. The CDR3 is CASNREERADTQYF. CDR3 coding DNA: TGTGCCAGCAACAGGGAGGAGAGGGCAGATACGCAGTATTTT.

The chain links TRBV2 to TRBJ2-1; 9 nucleotides agree with TRBD1. The junction had 8 bases not matched to a gene; V was cut back by 8 bases and J by 6 bases. There are 14 residues in the CDR3. Germline CDR1 reads SNHLY; CDR2 reads FYNNEI. In DNA form, the CDR3 reads TGTGCCAGCGGGCCGACAGGGGGTCGCAATGAGCAGTTCTTC. Translation: CASGPTGGRNEQFF.

This clone was seen only once. The chain recombines TRBV5-1 with TRBJ2-1; 7 positions match TRBD1. This CDR3 is built from 13 residues. CDR1 and CDR2 (germline): SGHRS, YFSETQ. V gave up 0 bases and J gave up 6 bases; unmatched junction bases: 0. CDR3 DNA: TGCGCCAGCAGCTTGGACAGGGGCAATGAGCAGTTCTTC. It translates to CASSLDRGNEQFF.

This clone was counted a few times. V usage is TRBV11-2 and J usage is TRBJ1-1, with unresolved D. V lost 9 bases, J lost 1 base, and 9 bases lay in between. CDR1 and CDR2 from the germline V gene are SGHAT and FQNNGV. The CDR3 spans 12 residues. The CDR3 DNA sequence: TGTGCCAGTACCCATCCGAACACTGAAGCTTTCTTT. It translates to CASTHPNTEAFF.

In this sample, this clone turned up once. The chain links TRBV2 to TRBJ2-5; perhaps D is TRBD1 or TRBD2 (6 bases each). Looked up from germline, CDR1 is SNHLY and CDR2 is FYNNEI. V was pared by 2 bases and J by 4 bases, with 11 bases between. This CDR3 region has 14 residues. CDR3 sequence reads: CASSELGGGETQYF. CDR3 sequence (DNA): TGTGCCAGCAGTGAACTCGGGGGCGGAGAGACCCAGTACTTC.

J is TRBJ2-1 and V is TRBV2, with D maybe TRBD2 (6 bases). V lost 4 bases and J lost 9, with 10 bases in between. From germline, CDR1 is SNHLY and CDR2 FYNNEI. CDR3 length equals 12 residues. CDR3 sequence (DNA): TGTGCCAGCAGTGGGCTCGGGGGTGAGCAGTTCTTC. Its protein is CASSGLGGEQFF.

The chain is built from TRBV6-6 and TRBJ2-2; no clear D. The CDR3 spans 14 residues. Germline V CDR1 and CDR2: MNHNY, SVGAGI (reference sequence). V lost 2 bases and J lost 8, with 12 bases in between. CDR3 loop: CASSYPTAAGELFF. The CDR3 DNA sequence: TGTGCCAGCAGTTACCCTACGGCGGCGGGGGAGCTGTTTTTT.

V and J are TRBV11-2 and TRBJ2-3, with TRBD2 matching 8 bases. The CDR3 contains 16 residues. Losses at the gene ends were 6 bases for V and 0 bases for J; bases not matched to a gene: 8. CDR1 and CDR2 (germline): SGHAT, FQNNGV. This CDR3 is CASSLQAGASTDTQYF. The CDR3 region has the DNA TGTGCCAGCAGTCTCCAAGCGGGGGCCAGCACAGATACGCAGTATTTT.

The rearrangement joins TRBV5-1 to TRBJ1-1; D gene ambiguous. The CDR3 has 15 residues. CDR1 and CDR2 (germline): SGHRS, YFSETQ. V was clipped by 0 bases and J by 3 bases, with 12 bases between them. The chain's CDR3 is CASSLDYGVDTEAFF. The CDR3 DNA is TGCGCCAGCAGCTTGGATTACGGGGTGGACACTGAAGCTTTCTTT.

This clone was seen only a few times. The V gene is TRBV5-6, the J gene TRBJ2-7, with TRBD1 identical over 10 bases. The CDR3 extends over 16 amino acids. Germline V gene lookup returns CDR1 SGHDT and CDR2 YYEEEE. V lost 2 bases to trimming and J lost 2 bases; unmatched junction nucleotides: 7. The DNA of the CDR3 is TGTGCCAGCAGCTTCGGACAGGGGGGTCTGACCTACGAGCAGTACTTC. As protein: CASSFGQGGLTYEQYF.

The chain carries TRBV5-1 and TRBJ2-6, with 7 bases identical to TRBD2. Germline loops: CDR1 SGHRS, CDR2 YFSETQ. V lost 1 base to trimming and J lost 0 bases; unmatched junction nucleotides: 10. The CDR3 is made up of 19 amino acids. CDR3: CASSLSRGGKSSGANVLTF. The DNA of the CDR3 is TGCGCCAGCAGCTTGAGTCGCGGGGGAAAGAGCTCTGGGGCCAACGTCCTGACTTTC. Supplemented by reference TRBV5-1 and TRBJ2-6, the full variable domain reads KAGVTQTPRYLIKTRGQQVTLSCSPISGHRSVSWYQQTPGQGLQFLFEYFSETQRNKGNFPGRFSGRQFSNSRSEMNVSTLELGDSALYLCASSLSRGGKSSGANVLTFGAGSRLTVL.

V usage is TRBV2 and J usage is TRBJ1-6; D is perhaps TRBD1 (5 bases). V lost 5 bases to trimming and J lost 11 bases, with 13 bases between them. The CDR3 is made up of 13 amino acids. Germline values: CDR1 SNHLY, CDR2 FYNNEI. The CDR3 DNA reads as TGTGCCAGCAGTTCGGTTTGGGGGGCACCCCTCCACTTT. Protein: CASSSVWGAPLHF.

This rearrangement joins TRBV19 to TRBJ1-1; 9 nucleotides agree with TRBD1. The CDR3 totals 20 residues. Germline values: CDR1 LNHDA, CDR2 SQIVND (reference sequence). Trimming removed 4 bases from V and 4 bases from J; junction bases left unmatched: 22. The CDR3 reads CASSSRPPGTGFGKSTEAFF. The DNA for the CDR3 is TGTGCCAGTAGTAGCCGACCCCCCGGGACAGGGTTCGGGAAAAGCACTGAAGCTTTCTTT.

This chain uses TRBV11-2 with TRBJ2-7; tentatively, D is TRBD1 (6 bases). CDR1 SGHAT and CDR2 FQNNGV come from the germline V gene. The CDR3 is 15 residues long. V was cut by 5 bases and J by 7 bases, with 21 bases left in between. The CDR3 DNA sequence: TGTGCCAGCAGCACACGCCCGGGACAACTGTTAGAGCAGTACTTC. It encodes CASSTRPGQLLEQYF.

The V and J genes are TRBV11-2 and TRBJ2-7, with D perhaps TRBD1 (5 bases). CDR3 length: 15 amino acids. Between the trimmed V and J ends, which lost 2 bases and 2 bases, there was a span of 13 bases. Germline values: CDR1 SGHAT, CDR2 FQNNGV. The CDR3: CASSLRGSAPYEQYF. The CDR3, as DNA: TGTGCCAGCAGCTTAAGGGGATCTGCCCCCTACGAGCAGTACTTC. Looking up the rest from reference TRBV11-2 and TRBJ2-7 gives the full variable domain: EAGVAQSPRYKIIEKRQSVAFWCNPISGHATLYWYQQILGQGPKLLIQFQNNGVVDDSQLPKDRFSAERLKGVDSTLKIQPAKLEDSAVYLCASSLRGSAPYEQYFGPGTRLTVT.

This sequence joins TRBV6-5 and TRBJ1-1; perhaps TRBD1 as D (6 bases). The CDR3 is 14 residues long. Trimming cost V 0 bases and J 5 bases, with 10 bases left between them. The germline gives CDR1 MNHEY, CDR2 SVGAGI. CDR3 protein: CASSYSYQGTEAFF. In nucleotides, the CDR3 is TGTGCCAGCAGTTACTCTTACCAGGGGACTGAAGCTTTCTTT.

The chain links TRBV5-6 to TRBJ2-3; either TRBD1 or TRBD2 may fit D (5 bases each). The CDR3 is 15 amino acids. Germline CDR1 is SGHDT and CDR2 is YYEEEE. V was pared by 0 bases and J by 1 base, with 9 bases between. The DNA for the CDR3 is TGTGCCAGCAGCTTGGCGGGGCCGGGCACAGATACGCAGTATTTT. Protein product: CASSLAGPGTDTQYF.

V usage is TRBV5-1 and J usage is TRBJ2-3, with TRBD1 identical over 7 bases. Germline lookup yields CDR1 SGHRS and CDR2 YFSETQ. Trimming cost V 4 bases and J 2 bases; bases outside gene matches: 10. The CDR3 has 16 residues. CDR3 nucleotide sequence: TGCGCCAGCAGCCCCGGGACAGACTCCTTCACAGATACGCAGTATTTT. It is translated as CASSPGTDSFTDTQYF.

This sequence joins TRBV2 and TRBJ1-6; maybe TRBD1 (6 bases). In germline, CDR1 is SNHLY, CDR2 FYNNEI. The V and J ends lost 1 base and 6 bases respectively, with 7 bases between them. This CDR3 has 14 amino acids. CDR3 bases: TGTGCCAGCAGTGAAGGGACAGTTAATTCACCCCTCCACTTT. Its protein is CASSEGTVNSPLHF.

This clone was observed a single time. The V gene is TRBV30, the J gene TRBJ1-4, with TRBD1 identical over 9 bases. The CDR3 contains 16 residues. Trimming removed 5 bases from V and 8 bases from J; junction bases left unmatched: 15. CDR1 is GTSNPN and CDR2 is SVGIG in the germline V gene (reference sequence). CDR3 amino acids: CAWVKITGTGNEKLFF. The DNA for the CDR3 is TGTGCCTGGGTAAAAATTACCGGGACAGGGAACGAAAAACTGTTTTTT. Supplemented by reference TRBV30 and TRBJ1-4, the full variable domain reads SQTIHQWPATLVQPVGSPLSLECTVEGTSNPNLYWYRQAAGRGLQLLFYSVGIGQISSEVPQNLSASRPQDRQFILSSKKLLLSDSGFYLCAWVKITGTGNEKLFFGSGTQLSVL.

The gene calls are TRBV6-1 and TRBJ1-1; no definite D call. The germline V gene encodes CDR1 MNHNS and CDR2 SASEGT. The V end lost 6 bases, the J end lost 1 base, and 15 bases lay between the germline ends. The CDR3 extends over 15 amino acids. CDR3 nucleotides: TGTGCCAGCAGGGCCCCGCACCTCCAGAACACTGAAGCTTTCTTT. Amino acids: CASRAPHLQNTEAFF.

This chain joins TRBV30 and TRBJ1-5; a weak D match, TRBD1 (6 bases). CDR1 is GTSNPN, CDR2 SVGIG, per germline (reference sequence). The CDR3 consists of 13 residues. The ends were cut back, 4 bases at V and 0 bases at J, with 7 bases in the middle. The CDR3 protein is CAWTGDSNQPQHF. The CDR3, as DNA: TGTGCCTGGACAGGGGATAGCAATCAGCCCCAGCATTTT.

The rearrangement links TRBV7-9 to TRBJ1-1; 9 bases match TRBD1. V lost 11 bases to trimming and J lost 1 base; unmatched junction nucleotides: 8. Germline CDR1 reads SEHNR; CDR2 reads FQNEAQ (reference sequence). CDR3 length: 14 residues. The CDR3 bases are TGTGCCTCTATTATGGGACAGGGGAACACTGAAGCTTTCTTT. Amino acid sequence: CASIMGQGNTEAFF.

The chain recombines TRBV27 with TRBJ2-7; possibly TRBD1 for D (6 bases). Trimming took 5 bases from V and 1 from J, leaving 18 bases between them. Germline-derived CDR1 and CDR2 are MNHEY and SMNVEV (reference sequence). This CDR3 has 16 residues. CDR3 residues: CASSLNTGRGSYEQYF. DNA of the CDR3: TGTGCCAGCAGTCTTAATACAGGGAGAGGGTCCTACGAGCAGTACTTC.

The chain couples TRBV19 to TRBJ1-2, with D maybe TRBD1 (6 bases). This CDR3 comprises 16 residues. Germline lookup yields CDR1 LNHDA and CDR2 SQIVND (reference sequence). V gave up 8 bases and J gave up 0 bases, with 19 bases separating them. The CDR3 is CASSHRTRGANYGYTF. The CDR3 DNA reads as TGTGCCAGTTCCCACCGCACGAGGGGGGCTAACTATGGCTACACCTTC.

The chain is built from TRBV30 and TRBJ2-3, with D uncertain. The V end lost 1 base, the J end lost 2 bases, and 13 bases lay between the germline ends. The CDR3 consists of 15 residues. Per germline, CDR1 GTSNPN and CDR2 SVGIG (reference sequence). CDR3 amino acids: CAWSAVHANTDTQYF. The CDR3 DNA follows: TGTGCCTGGAGTGCGGTCCATGCGAACACAGATACGCAGTATTTT.

The chain links TRBV10-2 to TRBJ1-5; TRBD1 agrees at 9 bases. There are 14 residues in the CDR3. Germline V CDR1 and CDR2: WSHSY, SAAADI. With V trimmed by 8 bases and J by 4 bases, 6 bases remained unmatched. Here the CDR3 reads CASAHRGPNQPQHF. For the CDR3, the DNA is TGCGCCAGCGCCCACAGGGGGCCAAATCAGCCCCAGCATTTT.

This clone was detected only once. V and J are TRBV5-4 and TRBJ2-2, with TRBD2 as a possible D gene (7 bases). This CDR3 spans 17 amino acids. CDR1 is SGHNT, CDR2 YYREEE, per germline (reference sequence). V gave up 0 bases and J gave up 3 bases, with 15 bases separating them. The CDR3: CASSLAGGGGYTGELFF. The CDR3 nucleotides read TGTGCCAGCAGCTTGGCCGGGGGCGGGGGATACACCGGGGAGCTGTTTTTT.

The rearrangement joins TRBV5-1 to TRBJ2-5, with D perhaps matching TRBD1 (5 bases). Germline lookup yields CDR1 SGHRS and CDR2 YFSETQ. The V end was cut by 0 bases, the J end by 0 bases, with 9 bases between. CDR3 size: 15 residues. CDR3 sequence reads: CASSLAGLNQETQYF. In DNA form, the CDR3 reads TGCGCCAGCAGCTTGGCAGGGCTGAACCAAGAGACCCAGTACTTC.